This TCR beta chain is from a study of blood T cell repertoires in COVID-19 (TCRdb year 2020). As for the study more broadly: Samples covering the acute and convalescent phases of COVID-19 were provided by collaborators in the United States, Italy and Spain. The material from the prospective study consisted of cDNA or gDNA derived from T cells, B-cell-depleted T cells, or PBMCs. Deeply sampled blood TCRbeta repertoires from subjects exposed to, actively infected with, or recovered from COVID-19 were included in the dataset. The repertoires were made available in a free public database intended to serve as a resource for research on the immune response to SARS-CoV-2. The samples were drawn from the first 160 participants of the ongoing ImmuneRACE study and from roughly 1,300 subjects provided by 6 global collaborators. Nearly every sample came with metadata listing a de-identified subject ID, COVID-19 status, age in years and sex. Where HLA class I and class II types were available, the types were taken from metadata supplied by the sample provider, not from assay-based typing. Overall study results and their limits: How much clinical and demographic metadata was included differed by source and by participant, and the metadata was provided uncurated.

TCRbeta CDR3 regions were amplified from genomic DNA using the immunoSEQ Assay, a bias-controlled multiplex PCR. The authors' analysis ran thus. The number of nucleated cells in each sample was estimated from the amplification of reference gene primers within the assay. Sequence reads were collapsed and filtered to measure the absolute abundance of every unique TCRbeta CDR3 rearrangement. For each sample, productive Simpson clonality was calculated as the square root of Simpson's diversity index over productive rearrangements. TCRdb took this table from immuneACCESS and kept in-frame rearrangements with V and J called. Such tables lack part of the clones; where checked against another copy, unresolved V genes explain under half of the gap, and the rest is unexplained. V and J calls and clone size are given by that table; D and trimming were obtained from the DNA. In this sample the table shows about 250,000 clones, over 75% of which occur a single time. Approximately 2.5% of the sample goes to the ten largest clones.

CDR1 and CDR2 (MDHEN, SYDVKM) derive from the germline V gene. V loses 7 bases of germline sequence and J loses 17 bases, and the interval between the two ends is 18 bases. The CDR3, from cysteine to phenylalanine, totals 12 residues. The sequence is cut down to CDR3 DNA, 36 bases in frame from base 1. Participants in the prospective study were aged roughly 18 to 100 years, lived in under 30 United States geographic areas, and enrolled through a virtual design. To assign participants to cohorts, the prospective study relied on clinical history that participants themselves reported in a screening survey and a study questionnaire. Recovered participants in ImmuneRACE Cohort 3 were defined as having two consecutive negative NP/OP PCR tests, clearance from a healthcare professional, or resolution of symptoms. In the prospective study, mobile phlebotomists collected whole blood, serum and a nasopharyngeal or oropharyngeal swab from each participant. Additional blood draws and questionnaires over a 2-month period could optionally be provided by prospective study participants. Blood samples from the prospective study were shipped frozen or at room temperature prior to DNA extraction.

To note about this clone: Its antigen remains unidentified. No much larger clone is present one base from it, and per-base qualities are unavailable.

The TCR was taken from a woman between 18 and 29 years old who had recovered from COVID-19. Specimen: PBMCs or T cells enriched from blood (not recorded which). Rearrangement joined TRBV28 to TRBJ1-6, with a tentative D gene TRBD1 over 5 matching bases. The CDR3 region reads CASTDRGGWIHF. The sequence in DNA is TGTGCCAGCACCGATCGGGGGGGATGGATCCACTTT. The entire variable domain, with the stretches around the CDR3 drawn from the reference TRBV28 and TRBJ1-6 proteins, is DVKVTQSSRYLVKRTGEKVFLECVQDMDHENMFWYRQDPGLGLRLIYFSYDVKMKEKGDIPEGYSVSREKKERFSLILESASTNQTSMYLCASTDRGGWIHFGNGTRLTVT.